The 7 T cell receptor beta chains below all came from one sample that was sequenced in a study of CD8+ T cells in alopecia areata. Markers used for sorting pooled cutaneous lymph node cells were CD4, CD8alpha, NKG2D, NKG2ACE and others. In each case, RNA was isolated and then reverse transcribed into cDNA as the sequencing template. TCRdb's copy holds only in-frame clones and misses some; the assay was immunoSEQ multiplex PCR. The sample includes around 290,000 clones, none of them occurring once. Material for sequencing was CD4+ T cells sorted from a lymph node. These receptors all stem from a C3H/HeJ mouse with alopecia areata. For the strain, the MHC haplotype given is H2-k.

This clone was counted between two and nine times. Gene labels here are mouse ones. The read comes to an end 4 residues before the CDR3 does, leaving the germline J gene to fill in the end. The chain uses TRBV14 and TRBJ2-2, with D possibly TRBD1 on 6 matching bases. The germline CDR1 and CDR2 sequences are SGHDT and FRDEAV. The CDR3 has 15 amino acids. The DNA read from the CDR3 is TGTGCCAGCAGTCCGGCACAGGGAGGCAACGGG. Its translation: CASSPAQGGNG. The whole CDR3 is CASSPAQGGNGQLYF.

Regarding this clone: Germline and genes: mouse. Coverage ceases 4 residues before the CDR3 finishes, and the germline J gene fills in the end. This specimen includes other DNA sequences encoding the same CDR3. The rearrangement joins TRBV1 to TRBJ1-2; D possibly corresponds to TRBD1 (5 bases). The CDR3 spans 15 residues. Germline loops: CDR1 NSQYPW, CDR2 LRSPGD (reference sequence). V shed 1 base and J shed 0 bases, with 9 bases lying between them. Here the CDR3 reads CTCSAVQGANSDYTF. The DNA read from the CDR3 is TGCACCTGCAGTGCAGTCCAGGGTGCAAACTCC.

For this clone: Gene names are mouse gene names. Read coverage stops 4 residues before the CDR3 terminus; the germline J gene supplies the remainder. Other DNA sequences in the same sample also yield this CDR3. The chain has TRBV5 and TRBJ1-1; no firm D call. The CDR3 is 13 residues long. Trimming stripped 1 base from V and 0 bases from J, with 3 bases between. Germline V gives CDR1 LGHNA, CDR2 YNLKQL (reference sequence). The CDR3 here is CASSQAANTEVFF. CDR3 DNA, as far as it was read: TGTGCCAGCAGCCAAGCTGCAAACACA.

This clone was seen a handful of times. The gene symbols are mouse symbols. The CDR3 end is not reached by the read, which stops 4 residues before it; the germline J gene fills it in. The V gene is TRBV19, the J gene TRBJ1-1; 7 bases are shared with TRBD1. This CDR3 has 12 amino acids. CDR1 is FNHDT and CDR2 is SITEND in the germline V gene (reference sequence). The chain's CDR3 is CASSEQGTEVFF. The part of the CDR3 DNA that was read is TGTGCCAGCAGTGAACAGGGGACA.

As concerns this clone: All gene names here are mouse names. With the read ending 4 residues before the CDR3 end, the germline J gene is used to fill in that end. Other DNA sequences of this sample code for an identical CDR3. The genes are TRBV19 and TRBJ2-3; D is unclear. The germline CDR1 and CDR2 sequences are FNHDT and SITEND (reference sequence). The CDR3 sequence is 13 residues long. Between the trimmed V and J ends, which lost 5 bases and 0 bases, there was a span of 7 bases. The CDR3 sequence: CASSITSAETLYF. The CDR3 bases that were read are TGTGCCAGCAGCATAACTAGTGCAGAA.

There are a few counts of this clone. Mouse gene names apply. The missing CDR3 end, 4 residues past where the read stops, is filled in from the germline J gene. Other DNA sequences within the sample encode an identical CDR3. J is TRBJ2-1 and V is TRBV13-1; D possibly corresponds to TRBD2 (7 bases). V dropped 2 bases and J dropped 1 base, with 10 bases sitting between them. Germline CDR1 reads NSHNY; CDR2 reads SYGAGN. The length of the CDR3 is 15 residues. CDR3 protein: CASSEGGVNYAEQFF. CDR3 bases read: TGTGCCAGCAGTGAAGGGGGGGTGAACTATGCT.

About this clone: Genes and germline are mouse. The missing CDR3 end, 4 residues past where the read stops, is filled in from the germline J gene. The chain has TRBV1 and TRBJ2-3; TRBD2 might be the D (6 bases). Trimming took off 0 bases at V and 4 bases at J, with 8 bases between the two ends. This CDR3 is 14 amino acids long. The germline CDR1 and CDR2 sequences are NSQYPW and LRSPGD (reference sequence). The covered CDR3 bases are TGCACCTGCAGTGCAGACTGGGGATCAGAA. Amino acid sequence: CTCSADWGSE. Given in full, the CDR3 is CTCSADWGSETLYF.